Following are 11 T cell receptor beta chains from one sample sequenced in a study of T cells after yellow fever vaccination (dated 2019 in TCRdb). The treatment or condition label, read with the paper, signifies: live attenuated yellow fever vaccine strain. Library creation used 5' RACE. For sequencing, an Illumina HiSeq 2500 was employed. TCRdb reworked the public reads: Q25 trimming with fastp, MiXCR clone assembly, productive beta chains retained. CDR3 protein sequences are deduplicated, and each keeps its most common genes and DNA. A total of some 500,000 distinct CDR3 sequences appear in this sample, about 13% of them only once. Of the sample, around 15% is held by the ten largest clones. Sequenced here: PBMCs, sampled on the day of the yellow fever booster vaccination. These receptors came from a man under 40 who received the YFV17D yellow fever vaccine.

CDR3 residues: CSADPTSDREQYF. As DNA, the CDR3 is TGCAGTGCGGACCCAACTAGCGACCGCGAGCAGTACTTC. The rearrangement uses TRBV20-1 and TRBJ2-7, with 7 bases fitting TRBD2. The CDR3 contains 13 residues. Trimming cost V 6 bases and J 6 bases; bases outside gene matches: 11. The germline gives CDR1 DFQATT, CDR2 SNEGSKA (reference sequence).

This sequence joins TRBV28 and TRBJ1-6; D unclear. The CDR3 runs to 14 residues. V was shortened by 6 bases and J by 9 bases, with 15 bases between the two germline ends. CDR1 is MDHEN and CDR2 is SYDVKM in the germline V gene. CDR3 loop: CASSPSQDGSPLHF. The CDR3 coding sequence is TGTGCCAGCAGCCCCTCCCAAGATGGTTCACCCCTCCACTTT. Full variable domain (outside the CDR3, taken from reference TRBV28 and TRBJ1-6): DVKVTQSSRYLVKRTGEKVFLECVQDMDHENMFWYRQDPGLGLRLIYFSYDVKMKEKGDIPEGYSVSREKKERFSLILESASTNQTSMYLCASSPSQDGSPLHFGNGTRLTVT.

This chain joins TRBV20-1 and TRBJ2-1, with 8 bases matching TRBD2. This CDR3 comprises 16 residues. Looked up from germline, CDR1 is DFQATT and CDR2 is SNEGSKA (reference sequence). After removal of 3 bases from V and 0 bases from J, the junction contained 7 bases not matched to a gene. CDR3: CSASGRARGSYNEQFF. The CDR3 DNA follows: TGCAGTGCTAGCGGGAGGGCCCGGGGCTCCTACAATGAGCAGTTCTTC.

This clonotype was observed a few times. This chain links TRBV12-3 or TRBV12-4 with TRBJ2-2, with TRBD2 identical over 11 bases. V lost 9 bases and J lost 6; bases outside the gene matches: 9. CDR3 length equals 15 residues. The CDR3 region is CASTASGRLSGELFF. DNA of the CDR3: TGTGCCAGTACCGCTAGCGGGAGGTTATCCGGGGAGCTGTTTTTT.

V is TRBV4-3 and J is TRBJ2-7; a weak D match, TRBD1 (5 bases). With 5 bases removed from V and 1 base from J, the gap between germline ends came to 15 bases. The CDR3 totals 15 residues. CDR1 is LGHNA, CDR2 YSLEER, per germline. CDR3 in DNA: TGCGCCAGCAGCTTATACTCACAGGATTCCTACGAGCAGTACTTC. This sequence encodes CASSLYSQDSYEQYF.

The V and J genes are TRBV20-1 and TRBJ2-1, with 12 bases that match TRBD2. V lost 6 bases, J lost 7 bases, and 13 bases stayed unmatched. This CDR3 is 16 amino acids long. Germline V gene sequence: CDR1 DFQATT, CDR2 SNEGSKA (reference sequence). The DNA of the CDR3 is TGCAGTGCCCCTTTGACTAGCGGGAGAGGGGGAAATGAGCAGTTCTTC. Protein: CSAPLTSGRGGNEQFF.

This clonotype has at least ten counts. The gene calls are TRBV6-1 and TRBJ1-5; D perhaps matches TRBD1 (5 bases). Germline CDR1 MNHNS, CDR2 SASEGT. Deletions cut 2 bases from V and 5 bases from J, with 13 bases between. This CDR3 is built from 15 residues. The CDR3 DNA reads TGTGCCAGCAGTGAATCGCCAGGGTCCGATCAGCCCCAGCATTTT. It yields the protein CASSESPGSDQPQHF.

This clonotype was observed a few times. This chain connects TRBV27 to TRBJ2-7; 7 bases are a match to TRBD1. The ends lost 6 bases at V and 0 bases at J; junction bases unmatched: 8. The CDR3 runs to 15 residues. Germline assignment: CDR1 MNHEY and CDR2 SMNVEV (reference sequence). CDR3 sequence (DNA): TGTGCCAGCAGCCGGGACAGCATGGCCTCCTACGAGCAGTACTTC. It is translated as CASSRDSMASYEQYF.

This clonotype has a count of ten or more. The chain combines TRBV28 with TRBJ2-7; 7 bases agree with TRBD1. The CDR3 spans 13 residues. Germline V gene lookup returns CDR1 MDHEN and CDR2 SYDVKM. The V segment lost 3 bases and the J segment 2 bases; nucleotides outside the gene matches: 1. The CDR3 sequence is CASSFRGTYEQYF. CDR3 nucleotides: TGTGCCAGCAGTTTCAGGGGGACCTACGAGCAGTACTTC.

This clonotype has more than one count but fewer than ten. The V and J genes are TRBV7-9 and TRBJ2-1, with 9 bases identical to TRBD2. The CDR3 runs 15 residues. Unmatched junction bases numbered 6, after V lost 7 bases and J lost 2 bases. CDR1 is SEHNR, CDR2 FQNEAQ, per germline (reference sequence). The CDR3 reads CASTGSGRPYNEQFF. CDR3 nucleotide sequence: TGTGCCAGCACCGGTAGCGGGAGACCCTACAATGAGCAGTTCTTC. Based on the CDR3 plus reference TRBV7-9 and TRBJ2-1, the full variable domain is DTGVSQNPRHKITKRGQNVTFRCDPISEHNRLYWYRQTLGQGPEFLTYFQNEAQLEKSRLLSDRFSAERPKGSFSTLEIQRTEQGDSAMYLCASTGSGRPYNEQFFGPGTRLTVL.

The chain's CDR3 is CASIPSKGGSPYEQYF. In DNA, the CDR3 is TGTGCCAGCATCCCCTCAAAAGGAGGCAGCCCCTACGAGCAGTACTTC. The chain is built from TRBV7-2 and TRBJ2-7, with D possibly being TRBD2 (5 bases). Between the trimmed V and J ends, which lost 7 bases and 2 bases, there was a span of 21 bases. The germline CDR1 and CDR2 sequences are SGHTA and FQGNSA. This CDR3 is 16 amino acids long.